The 9 T cell receptor beta chains in this list originate from one sample, sequenced in a study of CD8+ T cells in alopecia areata listed by TCRdb under 2018. Preparation of the library involved the immunoSEQ multiplex PCR assay. To provide template for TCR sequencing, every sample had RNA extracted and reverse transcribed into cDNA. Imported from immuneACCESS, the table was reduced by TCRdb to in-frame sequences with V and J called. These copies leave out some clones; in studies compared against another copy, an unresolved V gene accounts for under half, and the cause of the remainder is not known. This sample is represented by about 97,000 clones; 41% of them were singletons. The ten largest clones represent roughly 1.3% of the sample. Sequencing input: CD4+ T cells sorted from blood. The receptors here all came from a human donor with alopecia areata.

This clone was seen a few times. The V call is TRBV29-1, the J call TRBJ1-4; 10 bases map to TRBD1. The germline V gene has CDR1 SQVTM and CDR2 ANQGSEA. The CDR3 has 11 residues. With 7 bases clipped from V and 8 bases from J, the junction kept 1 base outside the gene matches. The CDR3 sequence: CSAGQGEKLFF. In DNA form, the CDR3 reads TGCAGCGCGGGACAGGGGGAAAAACTGTTTTTT.

The rearrangement links TRBV7-2 to TRBJ2-7; possibly TRBD1 for D (6 bases). This CDR3 is 16 amino acids long. Per the germline V gene, CDR1 is SGHTA and CDR2 is FQGNSA. V lost 4 bases and J lost 3, with 19 bases in between. CDR3 coding DNA: TGTGCCAGCAGCTCAAGTCTCGGGCCAGGGGACTACGAGCAGTACTTC. Amino acid sequence: CASSSSLGPGDYEQYF.

A few counts support this clone. This chain uses TRBV28 with TRBJ1-1; D unclear. Per the germline V gene, CDR1 is MDHEN and CDR2 is SYDVKM. The CDR3 runs to 12 residues. V lost 5 bases, J lost 4 bases, and 8 bases lay in between. CDR3 loop: CASSHRATEAFF. The CDR3 nucleotides are TGTGCCAGCAGTCACCGGGCCACTGAAGCTTTCTTT.

J is TRBJ2-3 and V is TRBV6-5; D ambiguous. Trimming shortened V by 6 bases and J by 1 base, and 8 bases separated the two germline ends. CDR3 length: 13 residues. Looked up from germline, CDR1 is MNHEY and CDR2 is SVGAGI. CDR3 coding DNA: TGTGCCAGCAGCAGACCCCGCACAGATACGCAGTATTTT. Its protein is CASSRPRTDTQYF.

This chain connects TRBV10-2 to TRBJ2-5; D is unresolved. Germline V gives CDR1 WSHSY, CDR2 SAAADI. The germline V and J ends were trimmed by 3 bases and 5 bases, with 7 bases remaining between them. The CDR3 covers 12 residues. CDR3 in DNA: TGCGCCAGCAGTGATCCCCCGGAGACCCAGTACTTC. It specifies CASSDPPETQYF.

The chain combines TRBV29-1 with TRBJ2-7; 10 positions agree with TRBD2. The germline V gene has CDR1 SQVTM and CDR2 ANQGSEA. The CDR3 is made up of 13 amino acids. The DNA of the CDR3 is TGCACTCCACCAGCGGGGGGGCCTCGTGAGCAGTACTTC. This sequence encodes CTPPAGGPREQYF.

DNA of the CDR3: TGTGCCTGGAGTAGTTTCCGGAGCAATCAGCCCCAGCATTTT. Protein sequence: CAWSSFRSNQPQHF. The chain carries TRBV30 and TRBJ1-5; D uncertain. The V end was cut by 2 bases, the J end by 1 base, with 9 bases between. The CDR3 spans 14 residues. The germline gives CDR1 GTSNPN, CDR2 SVGIG (reference sequence).

The genes are TRBV2 and TRBJ2-1; maybe TRBD1 (7 bases). This CDR3 is built from 15 residues. V gave up 6 bases and J gave up 2 bases, with 14 bases separating them. Germline loops: CDR1 SNHLY, CDR2 FYNNEI. The CDR3 loop reads CASRAGQSPYNEQFF. As DNA, the CDR3 is TGTGCCAGCAGGGCGGGACAGTCCCCCTACAATGAGCAGTTCTTC. Filled out from reference TRBV2 and TRBJ2-1, the complete variable domain reads EPEVTQTPSHQVTQMGQEVILRCVPISNHLYFYWYRQILGQKVEFLVSFYNNEISEKSEIFDDQFSVERPDGSNFTLKIRSTKLEDSAMYFCASRAGQSPYNEQFFGPGTRLTVL.

This clone was seen only once. The chain uses TRBV30 and TRBJ2-3; 9 nucleotides line up with TRBD1. With 2 bases clipped from V and 6 bases from J, the junction kept 9 bases outside the gene matches. Per the germline V gene, CDR1 is GTSNPN and CDR2 is SVGIG (reference sequence). The CDR3 sequence is 15 residues long. Written as DNA, the CDR3 is TGTGCCTGGAGTCCCTGGGGGACAGGGCAGGATACGCAGTATTTT. It translates to CAWSPWGTGQDTQYF.